This TCR beta chain was profiled in a study of beta chain features in type 1 diabetes. Whole-study results and caveats: Relative to healthy donors, patients appeared to have naive, central memory and Treg TCRB repertoires that were more similar. PCR might preferentially amplify shorter templates, equally in patients and controls.

V dropped 0 bases and J dropped 1 base, with 11 bases sitting between them. CDR1 and CDR2 from the germline V gene are LGHNA and YNFKEQ. This CDR3 spans 16 amino acids. Every bit of the isolated RNA underwent reverse transcription, so sequencing read expressed TCRB transcripts. Repertoires were generated with immunoSEQ multiplex PCR, while TCRdb's copy carries only in-frame clones and drops some. Of around 500,000 clones in the sample, roughly 11% were seen once. This clone has a handful of counts. What it binds is unknown. The sequenced material came from naive CD4+ T cells from blood. The TCR originated in a woman younger than 35 in good health. This chain connects TRBV4-2 to TRBJ2-3; the D gene is possibly TRBD2 (5 bases). This chain's CDR3 is CASSQESLGGTDTQYF. In DNA, the CDR3 is TGTGCCAGCAGCCAAGAGAGCCTCGGGGGCACAGATACGCAGTATTTT.